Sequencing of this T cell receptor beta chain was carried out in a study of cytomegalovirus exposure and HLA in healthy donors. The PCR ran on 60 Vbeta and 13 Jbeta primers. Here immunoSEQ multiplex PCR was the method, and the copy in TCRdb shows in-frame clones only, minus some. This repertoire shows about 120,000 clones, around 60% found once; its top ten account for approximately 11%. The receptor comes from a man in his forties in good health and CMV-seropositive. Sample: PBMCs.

DNA of the CDR3: TGTGCCAGCATTCCTAGCGGGAACTACAATGAGCAGTTCTTC. It encodes CASIPSGNYNEQFF. J is TRBJ2-1 and V is TRBV28; TRBD2 matches 9 bases. Germline CDR1 reads MDHEN; CDR2 reads SYDVKM. V was pared by 7 bases and J by 3 bases, with 4 bases of the junction left unmatched. The CDR3 loop spans 14 amino acids.